This T cell receptor beta chain was obtained from a study of blood T cell repertoires in COVID-19. Study details: Researchers got acute and convalescent COVID-19 samples from the United States, Italy and Spain. PBMCs, B-cell-depleted T cells, or T cells provided the cDNA or gDNA that made up the material.

CDR1 is SGHDT, CDR2 YYEEEE, per germline. The length of the CDR3 is 15 residues. V lost 1 base and J lost 3; bases outside the gene matches: 7. How the authors handled the data: Counts of nucleated cells, estimated from reference gene primer amplification, were obtained. The repertoire was sequenced with immunoSEQ multiplex PCR; TCRdb's copy has only in-frame clones and lacks some. That table is the source of V, J and clone size, and D and trimming were worked out from the DNA. Among a few hundred thousand clones listed, about nine tenths were seen once. The sample comprised peripheral blood. The source is a woman in her forties who had recovered from COVID-19. This chain joins TRBV5-6 and TRBJ2-7, with 7 positions matching TRBD2. CDR3 sequence reads: CASSLKLSGIYEQYF. As DNA, the CDR3 is TGTGCCAGCAGCTTGAAACTAAGCGGGATCTACGAGCAGTACTTC.